One sample yielded the 25 T cell receptor beta chains listed below, sequenced in a study of blood T cells in healthy people across ages. The second PCR ran about 6 to 12 cycles with a sample-barcoded 5' primer and J-beta primers. One entry per CDR3 protein, called by TCRdb with MiXCR from the 5' RACE reads. The sample shows about 1,400,000 distinct CDR3 sequences, around 59% of them seen only once. The sample consisted of blood. These receptor sequences come from a man aged 18 to 29 in good health.

This chain uses TRBV2 with TRBJ2-7, with D tentatively TRBD1 (6 bases). V dropped 8 bases and J dropped 6 bases, with 14 bases sitting between them. This CDR3 is 12 amino acids long. Germline V lookup: CDR1 SNHLY, CDR2 FYNNEI. CDR3 sequence reads: CASGYRDTEQYF. CDR3 bases: TGTGCCAGCGGCTACCGGGACACCGAGCAGTACTTC.

The chain couples TRBV20-1 to TRBJ2-1, with TRBD2 matching 14 bases. V was clipped by 6 bases and J by 7 bases; unmatched bases: 5. Looked up from germline, CDR1 is DFQATT and CDR2 is SNEGSKA (reference sequence). The CDR3 contains 14 residues. The CDR3: CSAPGLAGDNEQFF. In nucleotides, the CDR3 is TGCAGTGCGCCGGGACTAGCGGGAGATAATGAGCAGTTCTTC.

V is TRBV12-3 or TRBV12-4 and J is TRBJ2-7; D is unresolved. V lost 5 bases, J lost 1 base, and 12 bases lay in between. This CDR3 has 14 amino acids. The CDR3 loop is CASSPLENSYEQYF. CDR3 coding DNA: TGTGCCAGCAGTCCATTGGAAAATTCCTACGAGCAGTACTTC.

The chain employs TRBV20-1 and TRBJ1-6; TRBD1 matches at 9 bases. Germline V lookup: CDR1 DFQATT, CDR2 SNEGSKA (reference sequence). The CDR3 has 15 residues. The V gene end was trimmed by 2 bases and the J gene end by 7 bases; junction bases not matched to a gene: 6. CDR3 region: CSARYRGQGNSPLHF. Written as DNA, the CDR3 is TGCAGTGCTAGATACAGGGGGCAGGGGAATTCACCCCTCCACTTT.

The chain uses TRBV28 and TRBJ1-2; 9 positions agree with TRBD1. Germline trimming cut 6 bases from V and 9 bases from J; bases unmatched to any gene: 17. The CDR3 totals 16 residues. Germline CDR1 MDHEN, CDR2 SYDVKM. CDR3 DNA: TGTGCCAGCAGGACTATCTATCGGGGACAGGGTGGCAGCTACACCTTC. Translated, it gives CASRTIYRGQGGSYTF.

This sequence joins TRBV4-3 and TRBJ2-1, with TRBD1 identical over 7 bases. The V gene end was trimmed by 3 bases and the J gene end by 9 bases; junction bases not matched to a gene: 17. The germline gives CDR1 LGHNA, CDR2 YSLEER. The CDR3 is 17 residues long. The CDR3 DNA is TGCGCCAGCAGCCACGGCCGCCGACAGGGTGGGGGAACTGAGCAGTTCTTC. It is translated as CASSHGRRQGGGTEQFF.

The J gene is TRBJ1-5, the V gene TRBV6-1; no definite D call. CDR3 length: 13 residues. The ends were cut back, 9 bases at V and 5 bases at J, with 14 bases in the middle. Germline V lookup: CDR1 MNHNS, CDR2 SASEGT. The CDR3 loop reads CASQLDPHQPQHF. CDR3 sequence (DNA): TGTGCCAGTCAACTCGACCCGCATCAGCCCCAGCATTTT.

This clonotype was found a few times. V usage is TRBV27 and J usage is TRBJ2-5, with a possible D match to TRBD2 (6 bases). Trimming cost V 5 bases and J 5 bases, with 18 bases left between them. The CDR3 length is 15 residues. The germline V gene encodes CDR1 MNHEY and CDR2 SMNVEV (reference sequence). This CDR3 reads CASSLGGMGGETQYF. The CDR3 DNA sequence: TGTGCCAGCAGTCTCGGGGGTATGGGCGGCGAGACCCAGTACTTC.

This clonotype has a handful of counts. The chain joins TRBV15 to TRBJ2-1; D is unresolved. V lost 0 bases and J lost 8, with 8 bases in between. CDR1 is LNHNV and CDR2 is YYDKDF in the germline V gene (reference sequence). The CDR3 is made up of 13 amino acids. The CDR3 is CATSRDLADEQFF. CDR3 bases: TGTGCCACCAGCAGAGATTTGGCAGATGAGCAGTTCTTC.

The chain couples TRBV27 to TRBJ2-7, with 7 nucleotides matching TRBD1. CDR1 is MNHEY, CDR2 SMNVEV, per germline (reference sequence). CDR3 length: 15 residues. J lost 3 bases, V lost 2 bases, and 7 bases had no gene match. The CDR3 reads CASSLGTASFYEQYF. In nucleotides, the CDR3 is TGTGCCAGCAGTTTAGGGACAGCCTCCTTCTACGAGCAGTACTTC.

This clonotype has only one observation. A junction boundary mismatches the germline segment, possibly from a read error. The chain couples TRBV7-9 to TRBJ2-4; tentative D call: TRBD1 (6 bases). CDR1 and CDR2 (germline): SEHNR, FQNEAQ (reference sequence). The CDR3 has 16 residues. DNA for the CDR3: TGTGCCGGCAGCTCCCACAGGGAGTTAGCCAAAAACATTCAGTACTTC. Amino acids: CAGSSHRELAKNIQYF.

The chain links TRBV14 to TRBJ2-5; 7 positions match TRBD1. Germline V gene lookup returns CDR1 SGHDN and CDR2 FVKESK. Trimming at V came to 5 bases and at J to 5 bases, leaving 8 bases not matched to a gene. The CDR3 length is 14 residues. In DNA form, the CDR3 reads TGTGCCAGCAGCAAGACAGGGACGGGGGAGACCCAGTACTTC. Translation: CASSKTGTGETQYF.

The gene calls are TRBV20-1 and TRBJ2-7; 8 bases map to TRBD2. V was clipped by 3 bases and J by 2 bases; unmatched bases: 3. Germline V gene sequence: CDR1 DFQATT, CDR2 SNEGSKA (reference sequence). This CDR3 has 13 residues. The chain's CDR3 is CSASGRGTYEQYF. CDR3 nucleotides: TGCAGTGCTAGCGGGAGGGGCACCTACGAGCAGTACTTC.

This clonotype turned up a few times. CDR3 coding DNA: TGTGCCAGCAGTGACTCACGAGGCACAGATACGCAGTATTTT. Translated: CASSDSRGTDTQYF. V is TRBV6-4 and J is TRBJ2-3; D is unclear. With 0 bases removed from V and 1 base from J, the gap between germline ends came to 5 bases. This CDR3 spans 14 amino acids. The V gene's germline CDR1 is MRHNA and CDR2 SNTAGT.

There are a few counts of this clonotype. This sequence joins TRBV20-1 and TRBJ2-4, with TRBD2 as a possible D gene (5 bases). Germline values: CDR1 DFQATT, CDR2 SNEGSKA (reference sequence). This CDR3 spans 15 amino acids. V was pared by 8 bases and J by 7 bases, with 24 bases between. CDR3 nucleotides: TGCAGTCGGCGTCCCAGTCGGGGAAGGAGCAACATTCAGTACTTC. It is translated as CSRRPSRGRSNIQYF.

V gene TRBV6-1 combines with J gene TRBJ1-1; D not resolved. The CDR3 spans 15 residues. V lost 2 bases to trimming and J lost 6 bases, with 16 bases between them. CDR1 is MNHNS and CDR2 is SASEGT in the germline V gene. The CDR3 DNA reads as TGTGCCAGCAGTGAAACCGTTGGAGTGTGGGCTGAAGCTTTCTTT. Translation gives CASSETVGVWAEAFF.

V is TRBV4-3 and J is TRBJ2-1; no definite D call. CDR3 length: 15 amino acids. Germline V gives CDR1 LGHNA, CDR2 YSLEER. Deletions cut 1 base from V and 7 bases from J, with 14 bases between. The DNA for the CDR3 is TGCGCCAGCAGCCAAGGACCGGGTTTGGTAAATGAGCAGTTCTTC. Residues: CASSQGPGLVNEQFF.

The V and J genes are TRBV24-1 and TRBJ2-1; D gene unclear. V dropped 3 bases and J dropped 6 bases, with 11 bases sitting between them. The CDR3 covers 14 residues. The germline V gene has CDR1 KGHDR and CDR2 SFDVKD. The CDR3 coding sequence is TGTGCCACCAGTGATACCTCTGCCTCCAATGAGCAGTTCTTC. Translating gives CATSDTSASNEQFF.

J is TRBJ1-1 and V is TRBV6-6, with a weak D call TRBD1 (6 bases). The CDR3 length is 15 residues. Germline-derived CDR1 and CDR2 are MNHNY and SVGAGI (reference sequence). V dropped 6 bases and J dropped 7 bases, with 21 bases sitting between them. In DNA, the CDR3 is TGTGCCAGCAGCTCCACCCTAAACAGGGTTGGTGAAGCTTTCTTT. Its protein is CASSSTLNRVGEAFF.

CDR3 sequence reads: CSVILAGGYEQYF. DNA for the CDR3: TGCAGCGTGATCCTAGCGGGAGGCTACGAGCAGTACTTC. The chain couples TRBV29-1 to TRBJ2-7; TRBD2 agrees at 11 bases. V lost 6 bases to trimming and J lost 3 bases; unmatched junction nucleotides: 4. The CDR3 spans 13 residues. Germline CDR1 is SQVTM and CDR2 is ANQGSEA.

The gene calls are TRBV6-2 or TRBV6-3 and TRBJ1-6, with TRBD1 identical over 9 bases. The CDR3 is made up of 16 amino acids. V shed 2 bases and J 7 bases; nucleotides not matched to a gene: 6. CDR1 and CDR2 (germline): MNHEY, SVGEGT. CDR3 amino acids: CASSYEGDRANSPLHF. The DNA of the CDR3 is TGTGCCAGCAGTTACGAAGGGGACAGGGCCAATTCACCCCTCCACTTT.

CDR3 protein: CSAPGEGGSYEQYF. The CDR3 DNA sequence: TGCAGTGCACCCGGGGAAGGGGGCTCCTACGAGCAGTACTTC. The V gene is TRBV20-1, the J gene TRBJ2-7, with D possibly being TRBD1 (6 bases). Germline V lookup: CDR1 DFQATT, CDR2 SNEGSKA (reference sequence). The CDR3 is made up of 14 amino acids. Between the trimmed V and J ends, which lost 6 bases and 0 bases, there was a span of 15 bases.

The rearrangement links TRBV29-1 to TRBJ2-7, with D perhaps TRBD1 (6 bases). Trimming pared 5 bases from V and 3 bases from J, leaving 14 bases between. Per germline, CDR1 SQVTM and CDR2 ANQGSEA. This CDR3 comprises 13 residues. The CDR3 DNA sequence: TGCAGCGTTAGGACAGACAAGATCTACGAGCAGTACTTC. As protein: CSVRTDKIYEQYF.

This clonotype turned up a few times. V and J are TRBV20-1 and TRBJ2-1, with 10 nucleotides matching TRBD2. The CDR3 covers 15 residues. The V and J ends lost 7 bases and 9 bases, in that order; junction bases with no gene match: 15. Germline V lookup: CDR1 DFQATT, CDR2 SNEGSKA (reference sequence). The CDR3 protein is CSGSSGLAGASEQFF. Written as DNA, the CDR3 is TGCAGTGGATCCTCCGGTCTAGCGGGGGCTAGTGAGCAGTTCTTC.

This chain uses TRBV14 with TRBJ1-2, with D unclear. The V and J ends lost 1 base and 1 base respectively, with 13 bases between them. Germline values: CDR1 SGHDN, CDR2 FVKESK. The CDR3 runs 16 residues. The DNA of the CDR3 is TGTGCCAGCAGCCAAGTCCGAGCTCCGCTTAACTATGGCTACACCTTC. As protein: CASSQVRAPLNYGYTF. Based on the CDR3 plus reference TRBV14 and TRBJ1-2, the full variable domain is EAGVTQFPSHSVIEKGQTVTLRCDPISGHDNLYWYRRVMGKEIKFLLHFVKESKQDESGMPNNRFLAERTGGTYSTLKVQPAELEDSGVYFCASSQVRAPLNYGYTFGSGTRLTVV.